These 13 T cell receptor beta chains came from one sample sequenced in a study of T cell changes during pregnancy in multiple sclerosis. The data were produced by immunoSEQ multiplex PCR, yet TCRdb's version contains in-frame clones alone and is incomplete. Of approximately 46,000 clones listed, 89% are singletons. The input for sequencing was CD4+ T cells from peripheral blood mononuclear cells, taken after pregnancy. Source of these receptors: a female donor with multiple sclerosis, enrolled in a pregnancy study.

The chain joins TRBV7-9 to TRBJ1-1, with no clear D. The germline V and J ends were trimmed by 1 base and 6 bases, with 12 bases remaining between them. The CDR3 loop spans 14 amino acids. Germline CDR1 is SEHNR and CDR2 is FQNEAQ (reference sequence). As DNA, the CDR3 is TGTGCCAGCAGCTTAGAATCCGAGTCCTCTGAAGCTTTCTTT. It encodes CASSLESESSEAFF.

The gene calls are TRBV6-5 and TRBJ2-1, with D possibly TRBD1 on 5 matching bases. The germline V gene encodes CDR1 MNHEY and CDR2 SVGAGI. V dropped 1 base and J dropped 9 bases, with 10 bases sitting between them. The CDR3 extends over 13 amino acids. The CDR3 DNA sequence: TGTGCCAGCAGTTACTGGCAGGGCACTGAGCAGTTCTTC. This translates into CASSYWQGTEQFF.

This chain connects TRBV18 to TRBJ1-1; 9 nucleotides agree with TRBD1. With 4 bases clipped from V and 14 bases from J, the junction kept 17 bases outside the gene matches. In germline, CDR1 is KGHSH, CDR2 LQKENI. CDR3 length equals 15 residues. CDR3 DNA: TGTGCCAGCTCACGGCAGGACAGGGGCAGCGGACAGGTGTTCTTT. Residues: CASSRQDRGSGQVFF.

The J gene is TRBJ2-7, the V gene TRBV28, with D possibly matching TRBD1 (6 bases). The CDR3 covers 16 residues. CDR1 and CDR2 from the germline V gene are MDHEN and SYDVKM. The ends were cut back, 1 base at V and 5 bases at J, with 18 bases in the middle. This CDR3 reads CASSLFAGPRGNEQYF. The CDR3, as DNA: TGTGCCAGCAGTTTATTCGCAGGCCCTAGGGGGAACGAGCAGTACTTC.

V is TRBV5-1 and J is TRBJ2-1, with a tentative D call TRBD1 (6 bases). V lost 0 bases and J 5 bases, leaving 6 bases between the germline ends. CDR3 size: 13 residues. Germline values: CDR1 SGHRS, CDR2 YFSETQ. This CDR3 reads CASSLAGDNEQFF. The CDR3 nucleotides are TGCGCCAGCAGCTTGGCAGGGGACAATGAGCAGTTCTTC.

V is TRBV7-2 and J is TRBJ1-2; D call uncertain. The CDR3 extends over 14 amino acids. Trimming pared 4 bases from V and 1 base from J, leaving 10 bases between. Germline-derived CDR1 and CDR2 are SGHTA and FQGNSA. In DNA, the CDR3 is TGTGCCAGCAGCTCTATTAACAGTAACTATGGCTACACCTTC. This codes for CASSSINSNYGYTF. Based on the CDR3 plus reference TRBV7-2 and TRBJ1-2, the full variable domain is GAGVSQSPSNKVTEKGKDVELRCDPISGHTALYWYRQSLGQGLEFLIYFQGNSAPDKSGLPSDRFSAERTGGSVSTLTIQRTQQEDSAVYLCASSSINSNYGYTFGSGTRLTVV.

The chain links TRBV6-5 to TRBJ2-2; 9 bases are shared with TRBD1. The junction had 6 bases not matched to a gene; V was cut back by 2 bases and J by 5 bases. Looked up from germline, CDR1 is MNHEY and CDR2 is SVGAGI. This CDR3 has 16 amino acids. CDR3 in amino acids: CASSYQQGAGTGELFF. The CDR3, as DNA: TGTGCCAGCAGTTACCAACAGGGGGCAGGGACCGGGGAGCTGTTTTTT.

This chain joins TRBV30 and TRBJ2-1; D gene unclear. The CDR3 loop spans 14 amino acids. From germline, CDR1 is GTSNPN and CDR2 SVGIG (reference sequence). Trimming removed 2 bases at V and 2 bases at J, with 10 bases between. The CDR3 spells CAWSLGGAYNEQFF. CDR3 nucleotides: TGTGCCTGGAGTCTAGGCGGAGCCTACAATGAGCAGTTCTTC.

The chain is built from TRBV10-3 and TRBJ1-1, with TRBD1 matching over 7 bases. V dropped 11 bases and J dropped 0; count of bases not matched to a gene: 3. The CDR3 runs to 12 residues. CDR1 ENHRY and CDR2 SYGVKD come from the germline V gene. The CDR3 is CASGQMNTEAFF. CDR3 bases: TGTGCCTCGGGACAGATGAACACTGAAGCTTTCTTT.

CDR3 sequence reads: CASSPLSLAGNNEQFF. As DNA, the CDR3 is TGTGCCAGCAGCCCACTGTCCCTAGCCGGTAACAATGAGCAGTTCTTC. This rearrangement joins TRBV7-9 to TRBJ2-1; weak D call: TRBD2 (5 bases). Germline CDR1 is SEHNR and CDR2 is FQNEAQ (reference sequence). The V end was cut by 5 bases, the J end by 5 bases, with 19 bases between. There are 16 residues in the CDR3.

The chain joins TRBV21-1 to TRBJ2-4; whether TRBD1, the table's D call, matches the DNA was not checked. TRBV21-1 is reported as a pseudogene. This CDR3 is built from 19 residues. The CDR3: CASSKVKDRGLLAKNIQYF. DNA for the CDR3: TGTGCCAGCAGCAAAGTTAAAGACAGGGGGCTTTTGGCCAAAAACATTCAGTACTTC.

The J gene is TRBJ2-7, the V gene TRBV18; a possible D gene is TRBD1 (5 bases). V was pared by 2 bases and J by 3 bases, with 8 bases between. Germline V gene lookup returns CDR1 KGHSH and CDR2 LQKENI. The CDR3 runs 13 residues. CDR3 amino acids: CASSPGANYEQYF. The DNA for the CDR3 is TGTGCCAGCTCACCAGGGGCCAACTACGAGCAGTACTTC. The full variable domain, rest sourced from reference TRBV18 and TRBJ2-7, is NAGVMQNPRHLVRRRGQEARLRCSPMKGHSHVYWYRQLPEEGLKFMVYLQKENIIDESGMPKERFSAEFPKEGPSILRIQQVVRGDSAAYFCASSPGANYEQYFGPGTRLTVT.

J is TRBJ1-1 and V is TRBV18, with a possible D match to TRBD1 (6 bases). In germline, CDR1 is KGHSH, CDR2 LQKENI. Trimming took 4 bases from V and 6 from J, leaving 18 bases between them. This CDR3 is built from 15 residues. As DNA, the CDR3 is TGTGCCAGCTCACAAGACCCTTCAACAGGGTCTGAAGCTTTCTTT. It specifies CASSQDPSTGSEAFF.